The TCR beta chain under discussion was sequenced for a study of blood T cell repertoires in COVID-19. Study information: COVID-19 samples collected from the United States, Italy and Spain covered acute and convalescent phases. T cells, B-cell-depleted T cells, or PBMCs supplied cDNA or gDNA.

In the authors' workflow: Scientists estimated how many nucleated cells there were by amplifying reference gene primers. Data came from immunoSEQ multiplex PCR; TCRdb stores just in-frame clones and leaves some out. V and J calls and clone size are given by that table; D and trimming were obtained from the DNA. This table has 130,000 or so clones, around 81% appearing once. In germline, CDR1 is MNHGY, CDR2 SVAAGI. The V and J ends lost 11 bases and 5 bases respectively, with 15 bases between them. The CDR3 has 12 amino acids. This clonotype was obtained from a human donor in a cohort sampled during active COVID-19. This chain uses TRBV6-9 with TRBJ1-1, with D hard to call. Specimen: peripheral blood. The DNA of the CDR3 is TGTGCCCCCGGGGATGGGGTAACTGAAGCTTTCTTT. Translation gives CAPGDGVTEAFF.